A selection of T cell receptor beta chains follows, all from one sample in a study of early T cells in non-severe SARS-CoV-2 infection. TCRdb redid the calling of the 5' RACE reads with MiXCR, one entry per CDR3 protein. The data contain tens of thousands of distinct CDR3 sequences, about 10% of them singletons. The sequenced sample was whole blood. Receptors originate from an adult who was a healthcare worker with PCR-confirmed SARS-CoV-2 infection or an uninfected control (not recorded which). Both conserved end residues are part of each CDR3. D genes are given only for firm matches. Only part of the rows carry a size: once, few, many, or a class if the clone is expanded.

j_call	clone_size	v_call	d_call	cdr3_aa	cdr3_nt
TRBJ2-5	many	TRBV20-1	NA	CSAKGGVYKETQYF	TGCAGTGCTAAGGGGGGGGTCTACAAAGAGACCCAGTACTTC
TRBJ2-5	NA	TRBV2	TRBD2	CASSRTSGRETQYF	TGTGCCAGCAGTCGGACTAGCGGGAGAGAGACCCAGTACTTC
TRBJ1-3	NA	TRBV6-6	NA	CASSSSPRNTIYF	TGTGCCAGCAGCTCCTCTCCGCGGAACACCATATATTTT
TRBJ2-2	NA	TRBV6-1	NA	CATNRVRTGELFF	TGTGCCACCAACAGGGTTCGGACCGGGGAGCTGTTTTTT
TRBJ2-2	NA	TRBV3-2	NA	CASSQVRGHWTGELFF	TGTGCCAGCAGCCAAGTCAGGGGGCATTGGACCGGGGAGCTGTTTTTT
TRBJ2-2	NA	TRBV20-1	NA	CSARGMEGVGPNTGELFF	TGCAGTGCTAGGGGAATGGAGGGAGTGGGTCCGAACACCGGGGAGCTGTTTTTT
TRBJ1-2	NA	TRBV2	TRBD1	CASSGVSTGEGGYTF	TGTGCCAGCAGTGGAGTTTCGACAGGGGAGGGTGGCTACACCTTC
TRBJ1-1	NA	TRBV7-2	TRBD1	CASSPHSGQGEAFF	TGTGCCAGCAGCCCACACTCCGGACAGGGCGAAGCTTTCTTT
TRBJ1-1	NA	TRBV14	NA	CASSTRQARNTEAFF	TGTGCCAGCAGCACGCGGCAGGCAAGAAACACTGAAGCTTTCTTT
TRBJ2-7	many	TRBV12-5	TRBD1	CASGWGDRRDEQYF	TGTGCTAGTGGTTGGGGGGACAGGAGAGACGAGCAGTACTTC
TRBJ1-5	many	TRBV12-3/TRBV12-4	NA	CASSLIGGQPQHF	TGTGCCAGCAGTTTAATAGGTGGTCAGCCCCAGCATTTT
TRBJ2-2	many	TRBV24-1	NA	CATSAEGAGELFF	TGTGCCACCAGCGCTGAGGGGGCCGGGGAGCTGTTTTTT
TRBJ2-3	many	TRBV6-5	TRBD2	CASNLSGSTDTQYF	TGTGCCAGCAACCTTAGCGGGAGCACAGATACGCAGTATTTT
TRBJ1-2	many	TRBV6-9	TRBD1	CASSYRTGGLHGYTF	TGTGCCAGCAGTTACAGGACAGGGGGTCTACATGGCTACACCTTC
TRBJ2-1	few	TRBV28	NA	CASSLRRSYNEQFF	TGTGCCAGCAGTTTAAGACGGTCCTACAATGAGCAGTTCTTC
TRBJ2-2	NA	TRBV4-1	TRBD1	CASSQPGQRELFF	TGCGCCAGCAGCCAGCCGGGACAGCGGGAGCTGTTTTTT
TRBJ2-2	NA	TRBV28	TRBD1	CASTTGLSTGELFF	TGTGCCAGCACGACAGGGCTGAGCACCGGGGAGCTGTTTTTT
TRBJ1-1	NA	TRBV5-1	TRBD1	CASQFSRDRGTEAFF	TGCGCCAGCCAGTTCTCCCGGGACAGGGGTACTGAAGCTTTCTTT
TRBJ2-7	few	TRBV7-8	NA	CASSSHRAQKHEQYF	TGTGCCAGCAGCTCCCACCGGGCCCAGAAACACGAGCAGTACTTC
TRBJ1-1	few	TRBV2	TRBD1	CASSEVGTGVGTEAFF	TGTGCCAGCAGTGAAGTGGGGACAGGGGTGGGCACTGAAGCTTTCTTT
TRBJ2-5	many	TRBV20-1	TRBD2	CSAYKTSSETQYF	TGCAGTGCTTACAAGACTAGCAGTGAGACCCAGTACTTC
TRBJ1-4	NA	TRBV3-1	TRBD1	CASSSGTGIGEKLFF	TGTGCCAGCAGTTCCGGGACAGGGATCGGAGAAAAACTGTTTTTT
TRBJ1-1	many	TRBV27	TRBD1	CASSLNRGTEAFF	TGTGCCAGCAGTCTTAACAGGGGCACTGAAGCTTTCTTT
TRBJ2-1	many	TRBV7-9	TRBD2	CASSLGVKREGPYNEQFF	TGTGCCAGCAGCTTAGGTGTGAAGCGGGAGGGCCCCTACAATGAGCAGTTCTTC
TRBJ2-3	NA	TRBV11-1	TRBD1	CASSSPGQGSDTQYF	TGTGCCAGCAGCAGTCCGGGACAGGGGTCAGATACGCAGTATTTT
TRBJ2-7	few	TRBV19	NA	CASSISSGLGLIYEQYF	TGTGCCAGTAGTATATCCTCGGGGCTTGGACTGATCTACGAGCAGTACTTC
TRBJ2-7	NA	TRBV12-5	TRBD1	CASGLGTGHGEQYF	TGTGCTAGTGGTTTAGGGACAGGGCATGGCGAGCAGTACTTC
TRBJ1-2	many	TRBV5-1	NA	CASSSPGRDGYTF	TGCGCCAGCAGCTCCCCCGGACGGGATGGCTACACCTTC
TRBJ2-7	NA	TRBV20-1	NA	CSAREGILYEQYF	TGCAGTGCTAGGGAGGGGATCCTCTACGAGCAGTACTTC
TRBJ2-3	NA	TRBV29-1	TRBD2	CSVEGLAGDTDTQYF	TGCAGCGTTGAAGGGCTAGCGGGGGACACAGATACGCAGTATTTT
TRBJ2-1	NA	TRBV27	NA	CASSLSLTRNEQFF	TGTGCCAGCAGTTTATCCTTGACAAGGAATGAGCAGTTCTTC
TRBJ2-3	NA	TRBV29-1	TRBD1	CSVQQGDGTDTQYF	TGCAGCGTACAACAGGGGGACGGCACAGATACGCAGTATTTT
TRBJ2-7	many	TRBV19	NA	CASSMSGSSYEQYF	TGTGCCAGTAGTATGAGTGGTAGCTCCTACGAGCAGTACTTC
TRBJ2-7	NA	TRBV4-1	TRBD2	CASSQLAGARSYEQYF	TGCGCCAGCAGCCAACTAGCGGGGGCACGCTCCTACGAGCAGTACTTC
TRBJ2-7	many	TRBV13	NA	CASSLSGQTYEQYF	TGTGCCAGCAGCTTATCGGGGCAGACCTACGAGCAGTACTTC
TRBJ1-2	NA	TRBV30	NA	CAWSVRKTHQYGYTF	TGTGCCTGGAGTGTAAGGAAAACTCATCAATATGGCTACACCTTC
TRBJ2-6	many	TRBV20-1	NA	CSASRDGNSGANVLTF	TGCAGTGCTAGCCGGGACGGAAACTCTGGGGCCAACGTCCTGACTTTC
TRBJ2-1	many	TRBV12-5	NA	CASGPPGSQYNEQFF	TGTGCTAGTGGTCCCCCCGGGTCACAGTACAATGAGCAGTTCTTC
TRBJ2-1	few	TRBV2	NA	CASKVDNEQFF	TGTGCCAGCAAAGTGGACAATGAGCAGTTCTTC
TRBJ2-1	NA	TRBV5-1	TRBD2	CASSLGVASGGASHEQFF	TGCGCCAGCAGCTTGGGAGTGGCTAGCGGGGGGGCATCGCATGAGCAGTTCTTC
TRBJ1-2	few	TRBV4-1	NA	CASSQVLGGRAYGYTF	TGCGCCAGCAGCCAAGTATTAGGCGGCAGGGCCTATGGCTACACCTTC
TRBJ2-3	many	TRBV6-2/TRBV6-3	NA	CASSLPVAGVTDTQYF	TGTGCCAGCAGCCTCCCAGTCGCGGGCGTTACAGATACGCAGTATTTT